One sample yielded the 23 T cell receptor beta chains listed below, sequenced in a study of Tregs in tolerant kidney transplant recipients. Sequencing used immunoSEQ multiplex PCR; TCRdb keeps in-frame clones, though not all of them. The sample has about 48,000 clones. The specimen comprised CD4+ T cells from blood, sampled before the transplant. These receptors came from a human donor who received a combined kidney and bone marrow transplant.

To note about this clone: The read terminates 3 residues before the CDR3 end, so the remaining end is supplied by the germline J gene. The rearrangement links TRBV18 to TRBJ1-1; no clear D. V dropped 6 bases and J dropped 1 base, with 9 bases sitting between them. The CDR3 consists of 13 residues. CDR1 is KGHSH, CDR2 LQKENI, per germline. This CDR3 is CASSPTGNTEAFF. Partial CDR3 DNA: TGTGCCAGCTCGCCGACGGGGAACACTGAA.

In the case of this clone: The CDR3 end lies 3 residues beyond the end of the read and is filled in from the germline J gene. The gene calls are TRBV14 and TRBJ1-4; a possible D gene is TRBD1 (6 bases). CDR1 and CDR2 (germline): SGHDN, FVKESK. The CDR3 has 14 residues. V lost 6 bases to trimming and J lost 8 bases, with 16 bases between them. The CDR3 DNA, read in part, is TGTGCCAGCAGGAAAGGGGGGGCACTCGAAAAA. Translating it yields CASRKGGALEK. The CDR3 in its entirety is CASRKGGALEKLFF.

For this clone: One end of the junction varies from germline; a read error may be responsible. The DNA read from the CDR3 is TGCGCAAGCACCCCGGGGGTGGCAAGCACAGATACG. Translation gives CASTPGVASTDT. The entire CDR3 protein reads CASTPGVASTDTQYF. The rearrangement joins TRBV5-1 to TRBJ2-3, with a weak D call TRBD2 (6 bases). The DNA ends 3 residues before the CDR3 does, and the rest of the CDR3 is filled in from the germline J gene. The CDR3 is 15 amino acids. Looked up from germline, CDR1 is SGHRS and CDR2 is YFSETQ.

Points on this clone: Coverage ceases 3 residues before the CDR3 finishes, and the germline J gene fills in the end. The chain has TRBV30 and TRBJ1-2; TRBD1 is a possible D gene (6 bases). The CDR3 has 13 residues. Germline assignment: CDR1 GTSNPN and CDR2 SVGIG (reference sequence). The V and J ends lost 0 bases and 7 bases respectively, with 12 bases between them. Incomplete CDR3 DNA: TGTGCCTGGAGTGTACTAGTCAGGGGTGGC. This translates into CAWSVLVRGG. The complete CDR3 reads CAWSVLVRGGYTF.

Worth noting for this clone: The DNA ends 3 residues before the CDR3 does, and the rest of the CDR3 is filled in from the germline J gene. The V and J genes are TRBV6-1 and TRBJ1-5; 9 bases map to TRBD1. This CDR3 spans 15 amino acids. The V segment lost 1 base and the J segment 4 bases; nucleotides outside the gene matches: 2. Germline assignment: CDR1 MNHNS and CDR2 SASEGT. Incomplete CDR3 DNA: TGTGCCAGCAGTGAAGTCGGGACAGGGAATCAGCCC. Protein: CASSEVGTGNQP. The whole CDR3 protein is CASSEVGTGNQPQHF.

Of note for this clone: The read gets to within 3 residues of the CDR3 end, and the germline J gene fills in the rest. V and J are TRBV20-1 and TRBJ2-7; 7 bases agree with TRBD2. CDR1 and CDR2 (germline): DFQATT, SNEGSKA (reference sequence). The CDR3 loop spans 12 amino acids. Trimming cost V 4 bases and J 4 bases; bases outside gene matches: 4. CDR3 loop: CSATGLVYEQYF. The DNA read from the CDR3 is TGCAGTGCTACAGGACTAGTTTACGAG.

As regards this clone: The junction shows a germline mismatch at one end, possibly a read error. The read ends 3 residues early relative to the CDR3; the germline J gene fills the gap. This chain connects TRBV7-7 to TRBJ2-3; the D is unclear. The CDR3 has 13 amino acids. Germline V gene sequence: CDR1 SSHAT, CDR2 FNYEAQ (reference sequence). The CDR3 spells CASSRGSTDTQYF. The sequenced CDR3 bases are TGTGCTAGCAGCCGCGGATCCACAGATACG.

Concerning this clone itself: The sequence runs out 3 residues before the end of the CDR3; the remainder is reconstructed from the germline J gene. V is TRBV28 and J is TRBJ2-4; 9 nucleotides agree with TRBD1. Germline-derived CDR1 and CDR2 are MDHEN and SYDVKM. Losses at the gene ends were 7 bases for V and 6 bases for J; bases not matched to a gene: 10. The CDR3 has 15 amino acids. The CDR3 spells CASTASGTGLNIQYF. Partial CDR3 DNA: TGTGCCAGCACCGCTAGTGGGACAGGGTTAAACATT.

Points on this clone: The missing CDR3 end, 3 residues past where the read stops, is filled in from the germline J gene. This sequence joins TRBV7-9 and TRBJ2-3, with D possibly being TRBD1 or TRBD2 (5 bases each). The CDR3 length is 14 residues. The ends were cut back, 1 base at V and 6 bases at J, with 11 bases in the middle. Germline loops: CDR1 SEHNR, CDR2 FQNEAQ (reference sequence). The CDR3 DNA, read in part, is TGTGCCAGCAGCTTAGGAGGGGCGTCGGATACG. Translated: CASSLGGASDT. The entire CDR3 protein is CASSLGGASDTQYF.

The part of the CDR3 DNA that was read is TGCGCCAGCAGCCCCATTAGTCGGGGGTTCAACGAG. This translates into CASSPISRGFNE. The entire CDR3 sequence reads CASSPISRGFNEQYF. This sequence joins TRBV5-1 and TRBJ2-7, with D perhaps TRBD2 (6 bases). The read stops 3 residues short of the end of the CDR3; the missing end is completed from the germline J gene. With 4 bases removed from V and 5 bases from J, the gap between germline ends came to 19 bases. The CDR3 spans 15 residues. Germline CDR1 reads SGHRS; CDR2 reads YFSETQ. The variable domain in full, completed from reference TRBV5-1 and TRBJ2-7, reads KAGVTQTPRYLIKTRGQQVTLSCSPISGHRSVSWYQQTPGQGLQFLFEYFSETQRNKGNFPGRFSGRQFSNSRSEMNVSTLELGDSALYLCASSPISRGFNEQYFGPGTRLTVT.

A remark on this clone: One end of the junction does not line up with germline, which may come from a read error. The read gets to within 3 residues of the CDR3 end, and the germline J gene fills in the rest. This rearrangement joins TRBV7-7 to TRBJ2-1, with 8 bases that match TRBD2. This CDR3 contains 15 residues. Germline CDR1 is SSHAT and CDR2 is FNYEAQ (reference sequence). Here the CDR3 reads CASSSSPGLANEQFF. CDR3 DNA (partial): TGTGCTAGCAGCTCTTCCCCCGGACTAGCTAATGAG.

Comments on this clone: Coverage ceases 3 residues before the CDR3 finishes, and the germline J gene fills in the end. V gene TRBV10-3 combines with J gene TRBJ2-5; tentative D call: TRBD1 (6 bases). V was trimmed by 8 bases and J by 3 bases, leaving 13 bases between them. In germline, CDR1 is ENHRY, CDR2 SYGVKD. The CDR3 totals 13 residues. CDR3 DNA, as far as it was read: TGTGCCATCTCCGTGGGGGCGGAAGAGACC. Its translation is CAISVGAEET. The complete CDR3 reads CAISVGAEETQYF.

For this clone: The CDR3 end falls 3 residues outside the read, so it is completed with the germline J gene. The V and J genes are TRBV20-1 and TRBJ2-3, with D maybe TRBD1 (5 bases). The germline V gene has CDR1 DFQATT and CDR2 SNEGSKA (reference sequence). This CDR3 spans 16 amino acids. Between the trimmed V and J ends, which lost 0 bases and 8 bases, there was a span of 21 bases. The CDR3 bases that were read are TGCAGTGCTAGAGAACCTCAGGGCCTCTTGCCTGCTACG. This gives the protein CSAREPQGLLPAT. The full-length CDR3 reads as CSAREPQGLLPATQYF.

The CDR3 reads CASSEVNYYNEQFF. The part of the CDR3 DNA that was read is TGTGCCAGCAGTGAAGTGAACTATTACAATGAG. The genes are TRBV2 and TRBJ2-1; D gene ambiguous. The CDR3 extends 3 residues past the end of the read, so its final part is completed from the germline J gene. The ends were cut back, 1 base at V and 4 bases at J, with 8 bases in the middle. From germline, CDR1 is SNHLY and CDR2 FYNNEI. The CDR3 has 14 amino acids.

To note about this clone: The read terminates 3 residues before the CDR3 end, so the remaining end is supplied by the germline J gene. This rearrangement joins TRBV10-3 to TRBJ2-4; 7 bases are a match to TRBD1. V was clipped by 4 bases and J by 7 bases; unmatched bases: 10. The germline gives CDR1 ENHRY, CDR2 SYGVKD. The CDR3 has 15 residues. The CDR3 here is CAISAVRDSRNIQYF. The sequenced CDR3 bases are TGTGCCATCAGTGCGGTCCGGGACAGCAGGAACATT.

Concerning this clone: Sequencing ends 3 residues short of the CDR3 end; the germline J gene provides the rest. The J gene is TRBJ1-1, the V gene TRBV30; D is undetermined. Germline assignment: CDR1 GTSNPN and CDR2 SVGIG (reference sequence). This CDR3 comprises 13 residues. Deletions cut 3 bases from V and 3 bases from J, with 11 bases between. CDR3 DNA (partial): TGTGCCTGGAGAGTGGAAGGGTACACTGAA. Its protein is CAWRVEGYTE. The CDR3 in full is CAWRVEGYTEAFF.

A note on this clone: The CDR3 end falls 3 residues outside the read, so it is completed with the germline J gene. The V and J genes are TRBV5-6 and TRBJ2-5; 7 nucleotides line up with TRBD2. This CDR3 spans 14 amino acids. The germline V gene has CDR1 SGHDT and CDR2 YYEEEE. Germline trimming cut 4 bases from V and 5 bases from J; bases unmatched to any gene: 8. CDR3 DNA, as far as it was read: TGTGCCAGCAGCCCAGGGAGGGTTCGCGAGACC. It codes for CASSPGRVRET. The full CDR3 sequence reads CASSPGRVRETQYF. The full variable domain, in which reference TRBV5-6 and TRBJ2-5 provide the parts outside the CDR3, is DAGVTQSPTHLIKTRGQQVTLRCSPKSGHDTVSWYQQALGQGPQFIFQYYEEEERQRGNFPDRFSGHQFPNYSSELNVNALLLGDSALYLCASSPGRVRETQYFGPGTRLLVL.

Concerning this clone: The read ends 3 residues early relative to the CDR3; the germline J gene fills the gap. The V gene is TRBV6-1, the J gene TRBJ2-7; D gene uncertain. The CDR3 totals 15 residues. V gave up 0 bases and J gave up 3 bases, with 12 bases separating them. CDR1 MNHNS and CDR2 SASEGT come from the germline V gene. Partial CDR3 DNA: TGTGCCAGCAGTGAAGCGCTAGGCCCCGGCTACGAG. Translated, it gives CASSEALGPGYE. The full CDR3 is CASSEALGPGYEQYF.

In regard to this clone: The CDR3 end falls 3 residues outside the read, so it is completed with the germline J gene. The gene calls are TRBV10-3 and TRBJ2-7; tentatively, D is TRBD1 (6 bases). Germline values: CDR1 ENHRY, CDR2 SYGVKD. V gave up 4 bases and J gave up 0 bases, with 10 bases separating them. The CDR3 sequence is 14 residues long. The CDR3 sequence is CAISGKGDSYEQYF. CDR3 bases read: TGTGCCATCAGTGGGAAGGGGGACTCCTACGAG.

Remarks on this clone: Read data end 3 residues before the CDR3 end; the end is taken from the germline J gene. The chain uses TRBV20-1 and TRBJ1-4; 9 bases line up with TRBD1. Trimming at V came to 0 bases and at J to 7 bases, leaving 9 bases not matched to a gene. CDR1 DFQATT and CDR2 SNEGSKA come from the germline V gene (reference sequence). There are 16 residues in the CDR3. The DNA read from the CDR3 is TGCAGTGCTAGAGACCCCCGACAGGGGGTGGGTGAAAAA. This sequence encodes CSARDPRQGVGEK. From start to end, the CDR3 is CSARDPRQGVGEKLFF.

Details on this clone: Read coverage stops 3 residues before the CDR3 terminus; the germline J gene supplies the remainder. The gene calls are TRBV18 and TRBJ2-1; the match to TRBD2 covers 10 bases. The CDR3 runs 21 residues. Germline trimming cut 0 bases from V and 5 bases from J; bases unmatched to any gene: 19. Germline loops: CDR1 KGHSH, CDR2 LQKENI. The covered CDR3 bases are TGTGCCAGCTCACCACCGAGGGCGTCTAGCGGGAGTATGGGGTTAAACAATGAG. This sequence encodes CASSPPRASSGSMGLNNE. The entire CDR3 reads CASSPPRASSGSMGLNNEQFF.

In the case of this clone: The sequence runs out 3 residues before the end of the CDR3; the remainder is reconstructed from the germline J gene. V is TRBV2 and J is TRBJ2-7; a possible D gene is TRBD1 (9 bases). Germline CDR1 and CDR2: SNHLY and FYNNEI. This CDR3 contains 16 residues. Trimming removed 7 bases from V and 0 bases from J, with 19 bases in between. CDR3 sequence: CASTIAGGQGSYEQYF. The sequenced part of the CDR3 DNA is TGTGCCAGCACCATCGCGGGGGGACAGGGCTCCTACGAG.

With regard to this clone: The read ends 3 residues early relative to the CDR3; the germline J gene fills the gap. The genes are TRBV7-2 and TRBJ2-7, with 9 bases that match TRBD2. V lost 1 base and J lost 2; bases outside the gene matches: 3. Germline V gene data show CDR1 as SGHTA and CDR2 as FQGNSA. The CDR3 is 15 residues long. The CDR3: CASSLGASGTYEQYF. CDR3 DNA (partial): TGTGCCAGCAGCTTAGGAGCTAGCGGGACCTACGAG. Supplemented by reference TRBV7-2 and TRBJ2-7, the full variable domain reads GAGVSQSPSNKVTEKGKDVELRCDPISGHTALYWYRQSLGQGLEFLIYFQGNSAPDKSGLPSDRFSAERTGGSVSTLTIQRTQQEDSAVYLCASSLGASGTYEQYFGPGTRLTVT.